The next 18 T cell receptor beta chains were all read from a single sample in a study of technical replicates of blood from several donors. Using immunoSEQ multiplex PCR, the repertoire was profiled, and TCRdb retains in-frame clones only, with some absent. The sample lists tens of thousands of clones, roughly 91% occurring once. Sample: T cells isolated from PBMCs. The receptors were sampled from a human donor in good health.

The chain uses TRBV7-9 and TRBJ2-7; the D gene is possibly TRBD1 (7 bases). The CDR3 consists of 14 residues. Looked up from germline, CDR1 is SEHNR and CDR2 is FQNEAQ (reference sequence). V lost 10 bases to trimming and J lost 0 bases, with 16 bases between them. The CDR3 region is CATRGAKSSYEQYF. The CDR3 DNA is TGTGCCACCAGGGGGGCCAAGAGCTCCTACGAGCAGTACTTC.

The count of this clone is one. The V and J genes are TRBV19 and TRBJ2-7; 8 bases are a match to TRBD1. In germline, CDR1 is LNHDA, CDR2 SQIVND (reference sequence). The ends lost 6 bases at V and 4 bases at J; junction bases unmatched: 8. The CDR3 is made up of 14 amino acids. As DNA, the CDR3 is TGTGCCAGTAGGGACAGGGAGGTCCCTTACGAGCAGTACTTC. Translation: CASRDREVPYEQYF.

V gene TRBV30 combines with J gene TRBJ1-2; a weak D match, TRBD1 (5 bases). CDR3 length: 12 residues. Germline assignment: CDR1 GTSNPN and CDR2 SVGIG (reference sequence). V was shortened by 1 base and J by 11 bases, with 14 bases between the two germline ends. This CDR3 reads CAWSAIGHSYTF. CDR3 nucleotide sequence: TGTGCCTGGAGTGCTATTGGACATTCGTACACCTTC.

CDR3: CASSMRENQPQHF. CDR3 nucleotide sequence: TGTGCCAGCAGCATGAGGGAAAATCAGCCCCAGCATTTT. The chain combines TRBV7-2 with TRBJ1-5; D gene uncertain. CDR3 size: 13 residues. Germline assignment: CDR1 SGHTA and CDR2 FQGNSA. Trimming cost V 5 bases and J 4 bases, with 9 bases left between them.

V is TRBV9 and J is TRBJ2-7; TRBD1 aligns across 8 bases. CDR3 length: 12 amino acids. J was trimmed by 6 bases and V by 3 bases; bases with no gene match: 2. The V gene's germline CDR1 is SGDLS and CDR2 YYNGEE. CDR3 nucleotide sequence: TGTGCCAGCAGCGGCGACAGGGGCGAGCAGTACTTC. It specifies CASSGDRGEQYF.

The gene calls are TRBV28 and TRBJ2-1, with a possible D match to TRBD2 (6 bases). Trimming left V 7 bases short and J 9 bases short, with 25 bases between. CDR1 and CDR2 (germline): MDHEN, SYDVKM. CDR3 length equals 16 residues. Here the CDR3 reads CASNNLGSFEEGEQFF. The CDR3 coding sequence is TGTGCCAGCAACAATTTAGGATCTTTTGAGGAGGGTGAGCAGTTCTTC.

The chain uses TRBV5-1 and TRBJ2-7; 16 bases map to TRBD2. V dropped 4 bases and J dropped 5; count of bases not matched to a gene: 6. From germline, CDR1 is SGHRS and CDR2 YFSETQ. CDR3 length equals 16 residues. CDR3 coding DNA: TGCGCCAGCAGCCTGGGACTAGCGGGAGGGCCCGACGAGCAGTACTTC. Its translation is CASSLGLAGGPDEQYF.

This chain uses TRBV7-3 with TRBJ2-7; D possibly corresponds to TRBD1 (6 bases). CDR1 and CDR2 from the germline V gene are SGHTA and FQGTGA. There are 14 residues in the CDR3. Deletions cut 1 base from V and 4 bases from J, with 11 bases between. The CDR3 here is CASSLKGQLYEQYF. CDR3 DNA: TGTGCCAGCAGCTTAAAAGGACAGCTTTACGAGCAGTACTTC.

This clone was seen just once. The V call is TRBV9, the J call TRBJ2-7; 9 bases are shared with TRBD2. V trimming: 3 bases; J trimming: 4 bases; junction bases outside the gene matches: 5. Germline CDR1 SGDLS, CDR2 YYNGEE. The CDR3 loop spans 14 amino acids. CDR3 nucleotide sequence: TGTGCCAGCAGCGCGGGACTAGCAGCATACGAGCAGTACTTC. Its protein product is CASSAGLAAYEQYF.

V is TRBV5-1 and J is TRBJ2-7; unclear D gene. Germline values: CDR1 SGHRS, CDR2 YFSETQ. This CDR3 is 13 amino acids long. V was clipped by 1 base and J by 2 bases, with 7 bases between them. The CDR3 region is CASSLFRTYEQYF. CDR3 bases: TGCGCCAGCAGCTTGTTCAGAACCTACGAGCAGTACTTC.

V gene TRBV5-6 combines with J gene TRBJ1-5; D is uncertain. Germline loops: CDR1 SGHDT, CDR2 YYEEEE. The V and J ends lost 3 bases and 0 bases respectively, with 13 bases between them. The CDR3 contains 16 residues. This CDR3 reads CASSSLTAYSNQPQHF. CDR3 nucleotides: TGTGCCAGCAGCTCCCTAACAGCATATAGCAATCAGCCCCAGCATTTT. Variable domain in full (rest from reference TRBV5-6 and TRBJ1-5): DAGVTQSPTHLIKTRGQQVTLRCSPKSGHDTVSWYQQALGQGPQFIFQYYEEEERQRGNFPDRFSGHQFPNYSSELNVNALLLGDSALYLCASSSLTAYSNQPQHFGDGTRLSIL.

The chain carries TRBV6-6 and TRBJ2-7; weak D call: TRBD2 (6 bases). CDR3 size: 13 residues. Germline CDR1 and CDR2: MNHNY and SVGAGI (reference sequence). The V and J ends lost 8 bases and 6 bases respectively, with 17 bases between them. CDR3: CASSERAQGEQYF. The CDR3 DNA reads TGTGCCAGCTCCGAGCGGGCCCAGGGCGAGCAGTACTTC.

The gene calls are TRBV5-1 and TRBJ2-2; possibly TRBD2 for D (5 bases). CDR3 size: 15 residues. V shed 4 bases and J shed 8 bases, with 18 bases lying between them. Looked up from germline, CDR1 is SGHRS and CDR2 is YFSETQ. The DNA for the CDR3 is TGCGCCAGCAGCATGGGGAATGGAGGCCGAGGGGAGCTGTTTTTT. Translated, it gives CASSMGNGGRGELFF.

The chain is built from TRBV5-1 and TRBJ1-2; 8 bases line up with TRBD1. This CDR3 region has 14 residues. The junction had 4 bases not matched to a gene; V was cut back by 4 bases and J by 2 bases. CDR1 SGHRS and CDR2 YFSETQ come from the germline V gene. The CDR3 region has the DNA TGCGCCAGCAGCGAGAGGGACAGGAACTATGGCTACACCTTC. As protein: CASSERDRNYGYTF.

The CDR3 DNA is TGTGCCAGCAGTTACTCGGGCCTACAAGAGACCCAGTACTTC. It is translated as CASSYSGLQETQYF. This rearrangement joins TRBV6-6 to TRBJ2-5; D gene uncertain. Germline CDR1 and CDR2: MNHNY and SVGAGI (reference sequence). Between the trimmed V and J ends, which lost 0 bases and 2 bases, there was a span of 7 bases. The CDR3 totals 14 residues.

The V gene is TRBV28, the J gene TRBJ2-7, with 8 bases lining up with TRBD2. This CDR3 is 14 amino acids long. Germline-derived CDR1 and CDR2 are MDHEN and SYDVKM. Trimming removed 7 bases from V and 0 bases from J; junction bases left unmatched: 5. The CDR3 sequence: CASTFSGASYEQYF. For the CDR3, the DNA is TGTGCCAGCACCTTTAGCGGGGCCTCCTACGAGCAGTACTTC.

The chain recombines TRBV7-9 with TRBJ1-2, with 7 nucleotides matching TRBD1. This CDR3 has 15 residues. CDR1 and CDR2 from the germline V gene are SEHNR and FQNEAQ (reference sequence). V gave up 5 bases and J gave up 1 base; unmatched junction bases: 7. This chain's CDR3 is CASSTPRDSNYGYTF. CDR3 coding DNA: TGTGCCAGCAGCACGCCCCGGGACAGTAACTATGGCTACACCTTC.

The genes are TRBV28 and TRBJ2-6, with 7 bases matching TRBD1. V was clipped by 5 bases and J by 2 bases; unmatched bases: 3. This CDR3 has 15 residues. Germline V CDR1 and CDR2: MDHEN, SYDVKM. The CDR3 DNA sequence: TGTGCCAGCAGTCCTCAGGGGGCTGGGGCCAACGTCCTGACTTTC. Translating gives CASSPQGAGANVLTF.